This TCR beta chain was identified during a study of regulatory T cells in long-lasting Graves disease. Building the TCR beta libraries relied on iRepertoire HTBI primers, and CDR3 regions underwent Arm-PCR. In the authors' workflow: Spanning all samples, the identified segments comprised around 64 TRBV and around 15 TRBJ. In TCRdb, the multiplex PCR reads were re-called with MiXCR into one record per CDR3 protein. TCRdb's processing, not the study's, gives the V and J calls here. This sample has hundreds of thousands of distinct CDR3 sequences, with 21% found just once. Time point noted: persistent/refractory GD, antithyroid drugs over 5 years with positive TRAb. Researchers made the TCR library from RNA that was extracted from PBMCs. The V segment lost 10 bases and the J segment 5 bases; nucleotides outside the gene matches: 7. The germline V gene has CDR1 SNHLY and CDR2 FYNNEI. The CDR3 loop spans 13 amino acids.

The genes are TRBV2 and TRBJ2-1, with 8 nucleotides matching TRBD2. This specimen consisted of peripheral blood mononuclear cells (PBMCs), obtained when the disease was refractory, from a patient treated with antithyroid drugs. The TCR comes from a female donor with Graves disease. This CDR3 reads CATCCGGNNEQFF. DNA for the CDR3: TGTGCCACCTGCTGCGGGGGGAACAATGAGCAGTTCTTC.